The 27 T cell receptor beta chains below were found in one sample sequenced in a study of T cell responses to AZD1222 COVID-19 vaccine. TCRdb's copy holds only in-frame clones and misses some; the assay was immunoSEQ multiplex PCR. The profile shows 110,000 to 150,000 clones, around 90% of them singletons. This specimen was peripheral blood, taken on day 0 of AZD1222 vaccination. These receptor sequences come from an adult in good health.

The rearrangement links TRBV7-2 to TRBJ1-6; D not resolved. The ends were cut back, 6 bases at V and 5 bases at J, with 17 bases in the middle. Germline values: CDR1 SGHTA, CDR2 FQGNSA. The CDR3 is made up of 16 amino acids. The CDR3 spells CASRAPGLGHNSPLHF. CDR3 sequence (DNA): TGTGCCAGCAGAGCCCCGGGATTAGGACATAATTCACCCCTCCACTTT.

The chain carries TRBV10-1 and TRBJ1-1; D remains unclear. The CDR3 spans 14 residues. Germline V lookup: CDR1 WNHNN, CDR2 SYGVQD (reference sequence). Trimming removed 2 bases at V and 3 bases at J, with 10 bases between. CDR3 residues: CASSERLDDTEAFF. The CDR3 nucleotides are TGCGCCAGCAGTGAGCGGTTGGACGACACTGAAGCTTTCTTT.

The chain joins TRBV7-9 to TRBJ1-6; the match to TRBD1 covers 12 bases. The CDR3 extends over 17 amino acids. Germline-derived CDR1 and CDR2 are SEHNR and FQNEAQ (reference sequence). Trimming took 4 bases from V and 9 from J; bases not matched to a gene: 10. The CDR3 protein is CASSSPWGQGAPSPLHF. In nucleotides, the CDR3 is TGTGCCAGCAGCTCACCATGGGGACAGGGGGCGCCTTCACCCCTCCACTTT. The entire variable domain, with the rest obtained from reference TRBV7-9 and TRBJ1-6, is as follows: DTGVSQNPRHKITKRGQNVTFRCDPISEHNRLYWYRQTLGQGPEFLTYFQNEAQLEKSRLLSDRFSAERPKGSFSTLEIQRTEQGDSAMYLCASSSPWGQGAPSPLHFGNGTRLTVT.

This clone has only one observation. The chain uses TRBV5-1 and TRBJ2-7; 7 bases line up with TRBD1. V lost 0 bases and J lost 2; bases outside the gene matches: 5. Germline lookup yields CDR1 SGHRS and CDR2 YFSETQ. The CDR3 covers 15 residues. The DNA for the CDR3 is TGCGCCAGCAGCTTGGTCGGCAGGGGGACCTACGAGCAGTACTTC. It encodes CASSLVGRGTYEQYF.

This clone was detected once. The chain links TRBV30 to TRBJ1-1, with a tentative D call TRBD1 (5 bases). V lost 0 bases, J lost 3 bases, and 11 bases lay in between. This CDR3 has 14 residues. In germline, CDR1 is GTSNPN, CDR2 SVGIG (reference sequence). The CDR3 loop is CAWSVGGGYTEAFF. DNA of the CDR3: TGTGCCTGGAGTGTCGGGGGGGGGTACACTGAAGCTTTCTTT.

The rearrangement joins TRBV25-1 to TRBJ1-2; D is possibly TRBD1 (6 bases). Trimming took off 6 bases at V and 1 base at J, with 15 bases between the two ends. CDR3 length equals 15 residues. From germline, CDR1 is MGHDK and CDR2 SYGVNS. The CDR3 nucleotides read TGTGCCAGCAGCCACCCGGGGGCGCTTAACTATGGCTACACCTTC. Translating it yields CASSHPGALNYGYTF.

V is TRBV27 and J is TRBJ2-1; D is unresolved. Germline CDR1 is MNHEY and CDR2 is SMNVEV (reference sequence). V lost 3 bases and J 4 bases, leaving 7 bases between the germline ends. The CDR3 length is 13 residues. In DNA, the CDR3 is TGTGCCAGCAGTTTCGGGCTTTACAATGAGCAGTTCTTC. Protein product: CASSFGLYNEQFF.

By frequency in the sample, this clone is medium-sized. V gene TRBV6-5 combines with J gene TRBJ1-6; TRBD1 aligns across 8 bases. Germline loops: CDR1 MNHEY, CDR2 SVGAGI. This CDR3 has 14 residues. V was clipped by 6 bases and J by 14 bases; unmatched bases: 12. Here the CDR3 reads CASRPGQGGLSLHF. DNA for the CDR3: TGTGCCAGCAGGCCCGGACAGGGTGGATTATCCCTCCACTTT.

This clone was counted once. The rearrangement links TRBV6-2 or TRBV6-3 to TRBJ1-2; D is perhaps TRBD1 (6 bases). The CDR3 is made up of 14 amino acids. Germline V gene data show CDR1 as MNHEY and CDR2 as SVGEGT. V lost 2 bases and J 6 bases, leaving 13 bases between the germline ends. The CDR3 region has the DNA TGTGCCAGCAGTTACCTCACAGGGACCGATGGCTACACCTTC. It specifies CASSYLTGTDGYTF.

The chain carries TRBV5-1 and TRBJ1-4; no definite D call. This CDR3 spans 16 amino acids. Trimming took off 2 bases at V and 0 bases at J, with 11 bases between the two ends. The V gene's germline CDR1 is SGHRS and CDR2 YFSETQ. DNA for the CDR3: TGCGCCAGCAGCTTCGTAGGAACCGCAACTAATGAAAAACTGTTTTTT. Its protein is CASSFVGTATNEKLFF.

This chain joins TRBV6-5 and TRBJ1-1, with a tentative D call TRBD1 (6 bases). V lost 4 bases, J lost 4 bases, and 16 bases lay in between. This CDR3 has 15 residues. CDR1 is MNHEY and CDR2 is SVGAGI in the germline V gene. The CDR3 is CASSSHRVPGTEAFF. The DNA for the CDR3 is TGTGCCAGCAGTTCACACAGGGTACCCGGCACTGAAGCTTTCTTT.

The CDR3 DNA sequence: TGTGCCTGTCACAGGGGGCCGTTCACCGGGGAGCTGTTTTTT. Translation: CACHRGPFTGELFF. This chain links TRBV6-5 with TRBJ2-2, with 9 bases that match TRBD1. Germline V CDR1 and CDR2: MNHEY, SVGAGI. V lost 11 bases and J lost 4; bases outside the gene matches: 8. This CDR3 is built from 14 residues.

V gene TRBV7-2 combines with J gene TRBJ2-7; D unclear. The CDR3 contains 16 residues. The germline V gene has CDR1 SGHTA and CDR2 FQGNSA. V was pared by 4 bases and J by 1 base, with 17 bases between. For the CDR3, the DNA is TGTGCCAGCAGCTCTCAGACGCACTCCACATCCTACGAGCAGTACTTC. Amino acids: CASSSQTHSTSYEQYF.

V usage is TRBV4-1 and J usage is TRBJ2-5; TRBD2 matches at 8 bases. The CDR3 runs 15 residues. The germline CDR1 and CDR2 sequences are MGHRA and YSYEKL. The V and J ends lost 3 bases and 4 bases, in that order; junction bases with no gene match: 7. The DNA for the CDR3 is TGCGCCAGCAGCCAGAGGGGTCTAGCGGGAGAGACCCAGTACTTC. This gives the protein CASSQRGLAGETQYF.

V and J are TRBV19 and TRBJ2-6; TRBD1 is a possible D gene (6 bases). The CDR3 is 18 residues long. Per the germline V gene, CDR1 is LNHDA and CDR2 is SQIVND (reference sequence). Trimming took off 5 bases at V and 0 bases at J, with 17 bases between the two ends. This CDR3 is CASSPQLGQHSGANVLTF. Written as DNA, the CDR3 is TGTGCCAGTAGTCCCCAACTGGGACAACACTCTGGGGCCAACGTCCTGACTTTC.

This sequence joins TRBV4-2 and TRBJ2-7; D perhaps matches TRBD2 (7 bases). The CDR3 length is 14 residues. V dropped 0 bases and J dropped 3 bases, with 9 bases sitting between them. Germline loops: CDR1 LGHNA, CDR2 YNFKEQ. CDR3 nucleotide sequence: TGTGCCAGCAGCCAAGAGCGGGGGCTCTACGAGCAGTACTTC. It is translated as CASSQERGLYEQYF.

This clone was detected once. The chain has TRBV25-1 and TRBJ1-6, with 9 nucleotides matching TRBD1. Germline trimming cut 4 bases from V and 7 bases from J; bases unmatched to any gene: 5. This CDR3 comprises 15 residues. Germline loops: CDR1 MGHDK, CDR2 SYGVNS. The CDR3 region is CASSVPGTGNSPLHF. The CDR3 DNA reads TGTGCCAGCAGTGTACCCGGGACAGGGAATTCACCCCTCCACTTT.

This chain's CDR3 is CASSLDGRTNEKLFF. CDR3 in DNA: TGTGCCAGCAGCTTAGATGGAAGGACTAATGAAAAACTGTTTTTT. The V call is TRBV7-2, the J call TRBJ1-4; no reliable D call. Germline V lookup: CDR1 SGHTA, CDR2 FQGNSA. V shed 1 base and J shed 2 bases, with 8 bases lying between them. The CDR3 consists of 15 residues.

This chain uses TRBV15 with TRBJ2-1; TRBD2 agrees at 7 bases. Looked up from germline, CDR1 is LNHNV and CDR2 is YYDKDF (reference sequence). With 7 bases clipped from V and 5 bases from J, the junction kept 11 bases outside the gene matches. The CDR3 length is 15 residues. In nucleotides, the CDR3 is TGTGCCACCACCCGTGGCGGGAGTTTCCACAATGAGCAGTTCTTC. It specifies CATTRGGSFHNEQFF.

The genes are TRBV28 and TRBJ2-1; 7 bases align to TRBD1. The ends lost 0 bases at V and 2 bases at J; junction bases unmatched: 1. CDR3 size: 15 residues. The V gene's germline CDR1 is MDHEN and CDR2 SYDVKM. In DNA form, the CDR3 reads TGTGCCAGCAGTTTATGGACAGGGCCCTACAATGAGCAGTTCTTC. Residues: CASSLWTGPYNEQFF.

The chain joins TRBV28 to TRBJ2-7; D remains unclear. This CDR3 has 13 amino acids. The V and J ends lost 2 bases and 2 bases respectively, with 7 bases between them. The V gene's germline CDR1 is MDHEN and CDR2 SYDVKM. As DNA, the CDR3 is TGTGCCAGCAGTTTACTGAGCCCCTACGAGCAGTACTTC. It translates to CASSLLSPYEQYF.

J is TRBJ1-5 and V is TRBV19; TRBD1 agrees at 7 bases. The germline V gene has CDR1 LNHDA and CDR2 SQIVND (reference sequence). The CDR3 contains 14 residues. The J segment lost 0 bases and the V segment lost 10 bases, leaving 6 bases of the junction unmatched. This CDR3 is CATTGQFSNQPQHF. CDR3 DNA sequence: TGTGCCACTACGGGACAGTTTAGCAATCAGCCCCAGCATTTT.

The chain links TRBV27 to TRBJ2-3; D unclear. This CDR3 comprises 16 residues. V dropped 0 bases and J dropped 2 bases, with 12 bases sitting between them. Germline V CDR1 and CDR2: MNHEY, SMNVEV (reference sequence). This chain's CDR3 is CASSLSILGYTDTQYF. In DNA, the CDR3 is TGTGCCAGCAGTTTATCGATTCTGGGCTACACAGATACGCAGTATTTT.

The genes are TRBV19 and TRBJ2-1; no clear D gene. Germline V CDR1 and CDR2: LNHDA, SQIVND (reference sequence). There are 15 residues in the CDR3. Deletions cut 4 bases from V and 10 bases from J, with 20 bases between. The CDR3 protein is CASSTPRTRGDEQFF. CDR3 DNA: TGTGCCAGTAGTACACCGAGAACTCGCGGAGACGAGCAGTTCTTC.

The chain recombines TRBV5-1 with TRBJ2-2; D not certain. Trimming left V 4 bases short and J 0 bases short, with 10 bases between. Germline V CDR1 and CDR2: SGHRS, YFSETQ. There are 15 residues in the CDR3. The CDR3 sequence is CASSRSTANTGELFF. The CDR3 DNA reads as TGCGCCAGCAGCCGCTCTACCGCGAACACCGGGGAGCTGTTTTTT.

This clone was seen once. The genes are TRBV7-2 and TRBJ2-7; 14 bases are shared with TRBD2. J was trimmed by 8 bases and V by 1 base; bases with no gene match: 4. CDR3 length: 15 residues. The germline CDR1 and CDR2 sequences are SGHTA and FQGNSA. CDR3 amino acids: CASSLGTSGRSKQYF. The CDR3 DNA is TGTGCCAGCAGCTTAGGGACTAGCGGGAGGAGTAAGCAGTACTTC. Using reference TRBV7-2 and TRBJ2-7 for the parts outside the CDR3, the full variable domain is GAGVSQSPSNKVTEKGKDVELRCDPISGHTALYWYRQSLGQGLEFLIYFQGNSAPDKSGLPSDRFSAERTGGSVSTLTIQRTQQEDSAVYLCASSLGTSGRSKQYFGPGTRLTVT.

The chain recombines TRBV19 with TRBJ2-7, with 7 positions matching TRBD1. Trimming at V came to 4 bases and at J to 6 bases, leaving 12 bases not matched to a gene. The CDR3 contains 15 residues. Germline assignment: CDR1 LNHDA and CDR2 SQIVND (reference sequence). The CDR3 DNA reads TGTGCCAGTAGTAGGGGGAAGCCAGGGGGTGGCGAGCAGTACTTC. Encoded protein: CASSRGKPGGGEQYF. Using reference TRBV19 and TRBJ2-7 for the parts outside the CDR3, the full variable domain is DGGITQSPKYLFRKEGQNVTLSCEQNLNHDAMYWYRQDPGQGLRLIYYSQIVNDFQKGDIAEGYSVSREKKESFPLTVTSAQKNPTAFYLCASSRGKPGGGEQYFGPGTRLTVT.